This TCR beta chain derives from a study of T cell changes during pregnancy in multiple sclerosis. V lost 6 bases and J lost 5, with 11 bases in between. Looked up from germline, CDR1 is MDHEN and CDR2 is SYDVKM. CDR3 length: 12 amino acids. Assay: immunoSEQ multiplex PCR; the TCRdb copy retains only in-frame clones and omits some. The sample records fewer than 20,000 clones, over 70% being singletons. The origin of this receptor is a female donor in good health, enrolled as a control in a pregnancy study. Specimen: CD8+ T cells from peripheral blood mononuclear cells, collected in the third trimester of pregnancy. V is TRBV28 and J is TRBJ2-7; a possible D gene is TRBD2 (5 bases). CDR3 DNA sequence: TGTGCCAGCAGCGACGGGGTTGACGAGCAGTACTTC. This gives the protein CASSDGVDEQYF.